Following are 9 T cell receptor beta chains from one sample sequenced in a study of T-cell reconstitution after alpha-beta-depleted transplantation in children. For TCRbeta, the library was prepared with unique molecular identifiers. TCRdb re-called the PCR reads with MiXCR, one entry per CDR3 protein. The data show 250,000 to 300,000 distinct CDR3 sequences, 10% seen once. This material consisted of PBMCs, taken before TCRalphabeta/CD19-depleted stem cell transplant. The source is a boy in the first two years of life with acute myeloid leukemia, due to receive a stem cell transplant.

This clonotype was observed at least ten times. V and J are TRBV28 and TRBJ2-7, with 7 bases matching TRBD1. The junction had 9 bases not matched to a gene; V was cut back by 5 bases and J by 5 bases. Germline CDR1 MDHEN, CDR2 SYDVKM. The CDR3 totals 14 residues. The CDR3 DNA is TGTGCCAGCAGTACCCAAGGGGGCCGTAACGAGCAGTACTTC. Translation gives CASSTQGGRNEQYF.

This clonotype has a count of ten or more. This chain uses TRBV7-2 with TRBJ1-5, with D perhaps matching TRBD1 (5 bases). The V end lost 1 base, the J end lost 4 bases, and 14 bases lay between the germline ends. CDR1 SGHTA and CDR2 FQGNSA come from the germline V gene. The CDR3 is made up of 16 amino acids. Here the CDR3 reads CASSLVGGVGNQPQHF. The CDR3 DNA reads as TGTGCCAGCAGCTTAGTCGGGGGAGTAGGAAATCAGCCCCAGCATTTT.

The chain is built from TRBV6-1 and TRBJ2-1; either TRBD1 or TRBD2 may supply D (6 bases each). V lost 6 bases to trimming and J lost 4 bases, with 16 bases between them. Germline CDR1 MNHNS, CDR2 SASEGT. The CDR3 length is 15 residues. The CDR3 region is CASSRGGTFYNEQFF. The CDR3 region has the DNA TGTGCCAGCAGCCGAGGGGGGACTTTTTACAATGAGCAGTTCTTC.

V is TRBV9 and J is TRBJ2-2; no firm D call. CDR1 and CDR2 (germline): SGDLS, YYNGEE. The CDR3 has 15 amino acids. V shed 2 bases and J shed 0 bases, with 8 bases lying between them. The CDR3 loop reads CASSVLPTNTGELFF. Written as DNA, the CDR3 is TGTGCCAGCAGCGTTCTTCCTACGAACACCGGGGAGCTGTTTTTT. The full variable domain, in which reference TRBV9 and TRBJ2-2 provide the parts outside the CDR3, is DSGVTQTPKHLITATGQRVTLRCSPRSGDLSVYWYQQSLDQGLQFLIQYYNGEERAKGNILERFSAQQFPDLHSELNLSSLELGDSALYFCASSVLPTNTGELFFGEGSRLTVL.

This clonotype was detected many times. This chain connects TRBV14 to TRBJ1-6, with D unresolved. The length of the CDR3 is 12 residues. V was cut by 2 bases and J by 10 bases, with 6 bases left in between. CDR1 and CDR2 (germline): SGHDN, FVKESK. The CDR3 sequence is CASSQFRSPLHF. As DNA, the CDR3 is TGTGCCAGCAGCCAATTTCGATCACCCCTCCACTTT.

V usage is TRBV4-3 and J usage is TRBJ1-2; no reliable D call. Germline lookup yields CDR1 LGHNA and CDR2 YSLEER. The CDR3 covers 15 residues. Deletions cut 0 bases from V and 0 bases from J, with 8 bases between. CDR3 in DNA: TGCGCCAGCAGCCAAGACATATCCTCTAACTATGGCTACACCTTC. It specifies CASSQDISSNYGYTF.

V usage is TRBV12-3 or TRBV12-4 and J usage is TRBJ2-5; D may be TRBD2 (6 bases). This CDR3 is built from 15 residues. V lost 6 bases, J lost 1 base, and 15 bases lay in between. The CDR3 DNA reads TGTGCCAGCAGGCCTAGCGATGTCATCCAAGAGACCCAGTACTTC. Encoded protein: CASRPSDVIQETQYF.

The sample holds a few counts of this clonotype. The V call is TRBV7-8, the J call TRBJ2-1; D may be TRBD1 or TRBD2 (6 bases each). The CDR3 length is 14 residues. Germline-derived CDR1 and CDR2 are SGHVS and FQNEAQ. Trimming removed 4 bases at V and 5 bases at J, with 12 bases between. The CDR3 nucleotides are TGTGCCAGCAGCTCGGGGGCCCCCAACAATGAGCAGTTCTTC. This gives the protein CASSSGAPNNEQFF.

The chain is built from TRBV29-1 and TRBJ2-7, with D perhaps TRBD1 or TRBD2 (5 bases each). Per the germline V gene, CDR1 is SQVTM and CDR2 is ANQGSEA. This CDR3 is 14 amino acids long. The V gene lost 4 bases and the J gene lost 2 bases, with 15 bases spanning the gap. CDR3 sequence: CSVGTARGAYEQYF. For the CDR3, the DNA is TGCAGCGTTGGGACGGCGAGAGGGGCCTACGAGCAGTACTTC.